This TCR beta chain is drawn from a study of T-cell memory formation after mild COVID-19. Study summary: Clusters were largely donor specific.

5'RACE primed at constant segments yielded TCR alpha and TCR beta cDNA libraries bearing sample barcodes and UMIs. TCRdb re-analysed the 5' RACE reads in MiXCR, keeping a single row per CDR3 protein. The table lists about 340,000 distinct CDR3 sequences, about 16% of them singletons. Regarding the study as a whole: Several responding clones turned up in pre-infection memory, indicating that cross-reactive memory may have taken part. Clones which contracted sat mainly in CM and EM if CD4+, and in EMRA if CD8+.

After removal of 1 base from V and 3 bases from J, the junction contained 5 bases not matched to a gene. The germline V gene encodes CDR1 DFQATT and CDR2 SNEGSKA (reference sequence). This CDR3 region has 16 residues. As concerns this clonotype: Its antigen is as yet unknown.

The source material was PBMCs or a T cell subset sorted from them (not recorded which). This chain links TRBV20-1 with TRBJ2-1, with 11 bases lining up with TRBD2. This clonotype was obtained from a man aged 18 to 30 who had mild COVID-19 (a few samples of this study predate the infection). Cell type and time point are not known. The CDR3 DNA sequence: TGCAGTGCTAGAGGCCTCCTAGCGGGGGGCTACAATGAGCAGTTCTTC. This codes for CSARGLLAGGYNEQFF.